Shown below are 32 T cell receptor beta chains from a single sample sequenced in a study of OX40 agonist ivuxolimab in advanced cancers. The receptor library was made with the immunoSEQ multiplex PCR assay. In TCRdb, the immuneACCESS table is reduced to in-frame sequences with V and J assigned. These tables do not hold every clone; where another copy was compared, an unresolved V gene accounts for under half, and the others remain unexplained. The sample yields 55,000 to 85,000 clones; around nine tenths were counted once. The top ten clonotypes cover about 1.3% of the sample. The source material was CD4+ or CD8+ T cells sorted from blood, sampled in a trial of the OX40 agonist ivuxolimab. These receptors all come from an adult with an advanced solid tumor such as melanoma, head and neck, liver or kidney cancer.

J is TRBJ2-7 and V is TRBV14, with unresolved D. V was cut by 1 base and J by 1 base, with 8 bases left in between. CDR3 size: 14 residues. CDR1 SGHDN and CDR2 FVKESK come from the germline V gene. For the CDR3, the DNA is TGTGCCAGCAGCCAAGGCAGGCTTTCCTACGAGCAGTACTTC. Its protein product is CASSQGRLSYEQYF.

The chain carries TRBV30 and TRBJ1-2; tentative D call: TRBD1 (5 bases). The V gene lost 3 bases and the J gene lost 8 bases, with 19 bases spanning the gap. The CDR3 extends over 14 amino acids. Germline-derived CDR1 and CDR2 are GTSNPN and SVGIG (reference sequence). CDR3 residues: CAWRLTGTPRGYTF. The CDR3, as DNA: TGTGCCTGGAGGCTGACCGGGACCCCGAGGGGCTACACCTTC.

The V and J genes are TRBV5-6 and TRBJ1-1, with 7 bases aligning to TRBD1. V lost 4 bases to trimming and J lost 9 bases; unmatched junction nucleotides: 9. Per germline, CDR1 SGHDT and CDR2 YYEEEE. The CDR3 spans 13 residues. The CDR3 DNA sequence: TGTGCCAGCAGCATCCGACAGGGCGGGAAAGCTTTCTTT. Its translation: CASSIRQGGKAFF.

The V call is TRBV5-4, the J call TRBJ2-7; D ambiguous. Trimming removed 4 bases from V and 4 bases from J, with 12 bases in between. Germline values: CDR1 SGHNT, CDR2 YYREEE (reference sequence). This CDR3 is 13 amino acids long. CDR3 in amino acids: CASSPDLLYEQYF. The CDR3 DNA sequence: TGTGCCAGCAGCCCGGATCTACTTTACGAGCAGTACTTC.

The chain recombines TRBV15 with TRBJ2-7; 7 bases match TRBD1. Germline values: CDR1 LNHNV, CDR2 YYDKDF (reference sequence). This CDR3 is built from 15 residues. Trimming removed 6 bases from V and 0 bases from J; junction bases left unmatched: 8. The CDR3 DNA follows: TGTGCCACCAGGAGTGGACAGGCACCCTCCTACGAGCAGTACTTC. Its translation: CATRSGQAPSYEQYF.

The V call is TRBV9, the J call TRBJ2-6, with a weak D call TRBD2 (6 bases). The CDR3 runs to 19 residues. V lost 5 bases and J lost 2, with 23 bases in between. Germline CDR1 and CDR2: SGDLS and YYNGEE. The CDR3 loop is CASSAEGTASHPGANVLTF. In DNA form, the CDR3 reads TGTGCCAGCAGTGCGGAGGGTACGGCTAGCCACCCTGGGGCCAACGTCCTGACTTTC.

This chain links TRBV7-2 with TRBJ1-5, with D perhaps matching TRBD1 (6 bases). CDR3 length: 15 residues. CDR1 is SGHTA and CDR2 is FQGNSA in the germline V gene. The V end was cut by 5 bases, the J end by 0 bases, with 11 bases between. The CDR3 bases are TGTGCCAGCAGCACAGGGACTGGTAGCAATCAGCCCCAGCATTTT. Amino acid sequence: CASSTGTGSNQPQHF. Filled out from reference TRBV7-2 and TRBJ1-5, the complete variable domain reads GAGVSQSPSNKVTEKGKDVELRCDPISGHTALYWYRQSLGQGLEFLIYFQGNSAPDKSGLPSDRFSAERTGGSVSTLTIQRTQQEDSAVYLCASSTGTGSNQPQHFGDGTRLSIL.

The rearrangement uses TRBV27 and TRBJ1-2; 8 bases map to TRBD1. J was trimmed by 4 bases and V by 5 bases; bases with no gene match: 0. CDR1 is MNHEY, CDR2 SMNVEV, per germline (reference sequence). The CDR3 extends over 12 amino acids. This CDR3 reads CASSGQGYGYTF. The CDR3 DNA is TGTGCCAGCAGTGGACAGGGCTATGGCTACACCTTC.

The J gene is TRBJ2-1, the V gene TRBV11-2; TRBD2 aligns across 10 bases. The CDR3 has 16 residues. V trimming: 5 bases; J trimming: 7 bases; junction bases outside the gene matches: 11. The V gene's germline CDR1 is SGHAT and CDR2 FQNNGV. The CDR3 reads CASSPRTSGRGNEQFF. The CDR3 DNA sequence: TGTGCCAGCAGCCCACGGACTAGCGGAAGGGGGAATGAGCAGTTCTTC.

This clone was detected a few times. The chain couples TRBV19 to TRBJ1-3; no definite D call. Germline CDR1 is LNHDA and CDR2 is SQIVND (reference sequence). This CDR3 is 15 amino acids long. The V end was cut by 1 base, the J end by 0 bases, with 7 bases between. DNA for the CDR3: TGTGCCAGTAGTATAGCCCGAGACTCTGGAAACACCATATATTTT. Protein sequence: CASSIARDSGNTIYF.

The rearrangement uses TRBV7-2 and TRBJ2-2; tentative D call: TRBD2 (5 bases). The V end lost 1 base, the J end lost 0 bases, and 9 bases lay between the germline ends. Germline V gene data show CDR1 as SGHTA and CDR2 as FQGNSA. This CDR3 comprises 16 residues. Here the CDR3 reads CASSLGGGSNTGELFF. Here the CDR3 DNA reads TGTGCCAGCAGCTTAGGAGGCGGGTCGAACACCGGGGAGCTGTTTTTT.

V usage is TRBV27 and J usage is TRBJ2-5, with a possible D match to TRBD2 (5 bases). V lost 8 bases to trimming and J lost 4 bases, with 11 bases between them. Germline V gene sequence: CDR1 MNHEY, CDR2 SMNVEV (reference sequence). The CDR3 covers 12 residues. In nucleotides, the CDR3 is TGTGCCAGCGGGATGGGGAGAGAGACCCAGTACTTC. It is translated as CASGMGRETQYF.

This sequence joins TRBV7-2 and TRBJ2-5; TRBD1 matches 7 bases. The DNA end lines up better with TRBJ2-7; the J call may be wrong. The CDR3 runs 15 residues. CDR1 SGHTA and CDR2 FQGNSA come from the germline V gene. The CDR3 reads CASSFRTGSVYEQYF. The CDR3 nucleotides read TGTGCCAGCAGCTTTCGGACAGGATCTGTATACGAGCAGTACTTC.

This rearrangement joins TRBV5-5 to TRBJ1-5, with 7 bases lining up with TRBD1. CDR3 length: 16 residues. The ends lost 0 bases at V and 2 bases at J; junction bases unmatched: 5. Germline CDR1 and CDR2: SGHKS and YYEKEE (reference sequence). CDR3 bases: TGTGCCAGCAGCTTGGGAGACAGGGTTGGCAATCAGCCCCAGCATTTT. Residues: CASSLGDRVGNQPQHF.

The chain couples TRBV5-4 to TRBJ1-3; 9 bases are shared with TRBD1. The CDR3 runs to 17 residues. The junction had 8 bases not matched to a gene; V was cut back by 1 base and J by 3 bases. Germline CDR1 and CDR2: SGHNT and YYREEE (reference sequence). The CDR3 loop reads CASSLSPTGGGGNTIYF. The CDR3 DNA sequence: TGTGCCAGCAGCTTGTCCCCCACAGGGGGCGGTGGAAACACCATATATTTT.

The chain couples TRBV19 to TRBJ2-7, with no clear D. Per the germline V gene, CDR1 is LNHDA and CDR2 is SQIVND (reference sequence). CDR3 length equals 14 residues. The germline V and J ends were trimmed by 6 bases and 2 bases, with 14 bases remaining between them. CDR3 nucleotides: TGTGCCAGTAGCCCCCTGGTACAAACCTACGAGCAGTACTTC. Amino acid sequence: CASSPLVQTYEQYF.

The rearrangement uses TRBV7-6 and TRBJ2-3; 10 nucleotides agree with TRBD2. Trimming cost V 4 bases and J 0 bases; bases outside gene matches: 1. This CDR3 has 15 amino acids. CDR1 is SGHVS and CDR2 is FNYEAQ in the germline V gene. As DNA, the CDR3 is TGTGCCAGCAGCTCTAGCGGGGGTAGCACAGATACGCAGTATTTT. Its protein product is CASSSSGGSTDTQYF.

In DNA form, the CDR3 reads TGTGCCAGTAGTATTTCCCGGACAGGTCCCGGGGAGCTGTTTTTT. This codes for CASSISRTGPGELFF. This rearrangement joins TRBV19 to TRBJ2-2, with 7 bases that match TRBD1. V lost 3 bases to trimming and J lost 6 bases; unmatched junction nucleotides: 7. The length of the CDR3 is 15 residues. Germline V gene sequence: CDR1 LNHDA, CDR2 SQIVND (reference sequence).

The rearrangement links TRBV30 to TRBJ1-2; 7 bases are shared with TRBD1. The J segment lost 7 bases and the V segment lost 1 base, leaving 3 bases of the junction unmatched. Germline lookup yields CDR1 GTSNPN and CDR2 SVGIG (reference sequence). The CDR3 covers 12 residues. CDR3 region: CAWSEQGTGYTF. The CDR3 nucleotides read TGTGCCTGGAGTGAACAGGGGACTGGCTACACCTTC. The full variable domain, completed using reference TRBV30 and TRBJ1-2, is SQTIHQWPATLVQPVGSPLSLECTVEGTSNPNLYWYRQAAGRGLQLLFYSVGIGQISSEVPQNLSASRPQDRQFILSSKKLLLSDSGFYLCAWSEQGTGYTFGSGTRLTVV.

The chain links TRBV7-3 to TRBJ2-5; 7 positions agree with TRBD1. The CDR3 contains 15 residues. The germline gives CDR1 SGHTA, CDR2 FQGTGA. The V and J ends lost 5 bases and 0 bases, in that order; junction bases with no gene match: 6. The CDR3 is CASSTGQAYQETQYF. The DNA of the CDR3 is TGTGCCAGCAGCACAGGACAGGCGTACCAAGAGACCCAGTACTTC.

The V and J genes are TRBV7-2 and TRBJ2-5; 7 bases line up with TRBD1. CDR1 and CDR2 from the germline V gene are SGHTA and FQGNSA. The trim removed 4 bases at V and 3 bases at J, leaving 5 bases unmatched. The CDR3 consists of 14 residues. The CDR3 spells CASSSQGKEETQYF. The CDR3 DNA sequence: TGTGCCAGCAGCTCACAGGGGAAGGAAGAGACCCAGTACTTC.

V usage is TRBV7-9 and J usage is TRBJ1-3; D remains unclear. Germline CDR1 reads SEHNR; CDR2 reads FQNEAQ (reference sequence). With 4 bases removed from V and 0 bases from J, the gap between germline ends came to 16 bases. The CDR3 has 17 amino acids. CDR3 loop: CASSSGKASYSGNTIYF. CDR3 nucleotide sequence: TGTGCCAGCAGCTCCGGGAAAGCAAGTTACTCTGGAAACACCATATATTTT.

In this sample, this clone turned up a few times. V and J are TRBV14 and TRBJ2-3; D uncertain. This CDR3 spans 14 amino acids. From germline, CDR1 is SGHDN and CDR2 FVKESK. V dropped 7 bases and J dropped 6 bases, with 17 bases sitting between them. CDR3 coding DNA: TGTGCCAGCACCAGATTTGGGCAAATGGATACGCAGTATTTT. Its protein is CASTRFGQMDTQYF.

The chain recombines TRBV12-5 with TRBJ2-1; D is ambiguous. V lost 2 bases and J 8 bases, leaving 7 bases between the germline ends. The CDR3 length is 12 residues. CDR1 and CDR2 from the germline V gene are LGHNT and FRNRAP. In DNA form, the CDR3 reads TGTGCTAGTGGTTTGAGATTCGATGAGCAGTTCTTC. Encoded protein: CASGLRFDEQFF.

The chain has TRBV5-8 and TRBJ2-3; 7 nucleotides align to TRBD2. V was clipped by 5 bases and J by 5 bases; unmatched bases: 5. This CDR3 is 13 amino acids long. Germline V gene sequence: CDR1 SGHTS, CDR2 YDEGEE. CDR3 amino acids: CASRQRGVDTQYF. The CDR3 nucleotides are TGTGCCAGCAGACAGCGGGGAGTAGATACGCAGTATTTT.

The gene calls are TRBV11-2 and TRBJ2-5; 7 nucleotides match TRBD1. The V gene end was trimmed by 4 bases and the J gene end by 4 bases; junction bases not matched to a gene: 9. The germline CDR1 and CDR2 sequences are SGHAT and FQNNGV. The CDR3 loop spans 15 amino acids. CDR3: CASSSNTGVGETQYF. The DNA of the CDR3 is TGTGCCAGCAGCTCCAACACAGGGGTGGGAGAGACCCAGTACTTC.

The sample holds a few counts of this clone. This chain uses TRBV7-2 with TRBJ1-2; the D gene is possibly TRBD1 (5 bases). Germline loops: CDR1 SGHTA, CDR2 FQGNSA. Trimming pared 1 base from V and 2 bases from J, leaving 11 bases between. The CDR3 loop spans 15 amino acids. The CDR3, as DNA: TGTGCCAGCAGCTTAGGGCAGGGAGTAAACTATGGCTACACCTTC. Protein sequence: CASSLGQGVNYGYTF.

CDR3 loop: CASSSLTRSSYEQYF. The CDR3, as DNA: TGTGCCAGCAGCTCCCTGACACGATCCTCCTACGAGCAGTACTTC. V usage is TRBV7-9 and J usage is TRBJ2-7; unclear D gene. Germline V gene lookup returns CDR1 SEHNR and CDR2 FQNEAQ (reference sequence). The CDR3 is made up of 15 amino acids. The V gene lost 4 bases and the J gene lost 0 bases, with 13 bases spanning the gap.

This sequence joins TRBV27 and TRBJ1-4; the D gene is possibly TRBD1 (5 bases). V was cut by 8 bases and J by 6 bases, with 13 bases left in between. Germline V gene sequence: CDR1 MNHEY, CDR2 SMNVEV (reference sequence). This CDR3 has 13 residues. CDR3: CASRRGGYEKLFF. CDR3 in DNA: TGTGCCAGCCGACGGGGGGGGTATGAAAAACTGTTTTTT.

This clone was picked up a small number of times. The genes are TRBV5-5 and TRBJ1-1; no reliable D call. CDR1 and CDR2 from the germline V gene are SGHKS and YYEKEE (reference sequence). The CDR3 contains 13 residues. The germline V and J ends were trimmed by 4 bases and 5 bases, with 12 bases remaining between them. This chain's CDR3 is CASSLSSRTEAFF. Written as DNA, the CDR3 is TGTGCCAGCAGCCTAAGTAGTAGGACTGAAGCTTTCTTT. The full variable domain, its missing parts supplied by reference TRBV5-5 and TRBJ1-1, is DAGVTQSPTHLIKTRGQQVTLRCSPISGHKSVSWYQQVLGQGPQFIFQYYEKEERGRGNFPDRFSARQFPNYSSELNVNALLLGDSALYLCASSLSSRTEAFFGQGTRLTVV.

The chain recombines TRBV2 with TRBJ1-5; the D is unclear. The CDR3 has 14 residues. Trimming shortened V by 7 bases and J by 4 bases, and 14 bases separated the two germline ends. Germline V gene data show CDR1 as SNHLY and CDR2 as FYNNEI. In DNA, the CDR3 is TGTGCCAGCACGCACTTGACCGATAATCAGCCCCAGCATTTT. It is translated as CASTHLTDNQPQHF.

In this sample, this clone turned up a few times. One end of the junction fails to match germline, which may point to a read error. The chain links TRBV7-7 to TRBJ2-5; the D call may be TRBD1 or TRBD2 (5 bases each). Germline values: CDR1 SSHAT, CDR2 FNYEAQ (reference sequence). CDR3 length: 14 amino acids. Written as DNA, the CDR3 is TGTGCTAGCAGCACAGACGGACGTGGGGGGACCCAGTACTTC. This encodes CASSTDGRGGTQYF.